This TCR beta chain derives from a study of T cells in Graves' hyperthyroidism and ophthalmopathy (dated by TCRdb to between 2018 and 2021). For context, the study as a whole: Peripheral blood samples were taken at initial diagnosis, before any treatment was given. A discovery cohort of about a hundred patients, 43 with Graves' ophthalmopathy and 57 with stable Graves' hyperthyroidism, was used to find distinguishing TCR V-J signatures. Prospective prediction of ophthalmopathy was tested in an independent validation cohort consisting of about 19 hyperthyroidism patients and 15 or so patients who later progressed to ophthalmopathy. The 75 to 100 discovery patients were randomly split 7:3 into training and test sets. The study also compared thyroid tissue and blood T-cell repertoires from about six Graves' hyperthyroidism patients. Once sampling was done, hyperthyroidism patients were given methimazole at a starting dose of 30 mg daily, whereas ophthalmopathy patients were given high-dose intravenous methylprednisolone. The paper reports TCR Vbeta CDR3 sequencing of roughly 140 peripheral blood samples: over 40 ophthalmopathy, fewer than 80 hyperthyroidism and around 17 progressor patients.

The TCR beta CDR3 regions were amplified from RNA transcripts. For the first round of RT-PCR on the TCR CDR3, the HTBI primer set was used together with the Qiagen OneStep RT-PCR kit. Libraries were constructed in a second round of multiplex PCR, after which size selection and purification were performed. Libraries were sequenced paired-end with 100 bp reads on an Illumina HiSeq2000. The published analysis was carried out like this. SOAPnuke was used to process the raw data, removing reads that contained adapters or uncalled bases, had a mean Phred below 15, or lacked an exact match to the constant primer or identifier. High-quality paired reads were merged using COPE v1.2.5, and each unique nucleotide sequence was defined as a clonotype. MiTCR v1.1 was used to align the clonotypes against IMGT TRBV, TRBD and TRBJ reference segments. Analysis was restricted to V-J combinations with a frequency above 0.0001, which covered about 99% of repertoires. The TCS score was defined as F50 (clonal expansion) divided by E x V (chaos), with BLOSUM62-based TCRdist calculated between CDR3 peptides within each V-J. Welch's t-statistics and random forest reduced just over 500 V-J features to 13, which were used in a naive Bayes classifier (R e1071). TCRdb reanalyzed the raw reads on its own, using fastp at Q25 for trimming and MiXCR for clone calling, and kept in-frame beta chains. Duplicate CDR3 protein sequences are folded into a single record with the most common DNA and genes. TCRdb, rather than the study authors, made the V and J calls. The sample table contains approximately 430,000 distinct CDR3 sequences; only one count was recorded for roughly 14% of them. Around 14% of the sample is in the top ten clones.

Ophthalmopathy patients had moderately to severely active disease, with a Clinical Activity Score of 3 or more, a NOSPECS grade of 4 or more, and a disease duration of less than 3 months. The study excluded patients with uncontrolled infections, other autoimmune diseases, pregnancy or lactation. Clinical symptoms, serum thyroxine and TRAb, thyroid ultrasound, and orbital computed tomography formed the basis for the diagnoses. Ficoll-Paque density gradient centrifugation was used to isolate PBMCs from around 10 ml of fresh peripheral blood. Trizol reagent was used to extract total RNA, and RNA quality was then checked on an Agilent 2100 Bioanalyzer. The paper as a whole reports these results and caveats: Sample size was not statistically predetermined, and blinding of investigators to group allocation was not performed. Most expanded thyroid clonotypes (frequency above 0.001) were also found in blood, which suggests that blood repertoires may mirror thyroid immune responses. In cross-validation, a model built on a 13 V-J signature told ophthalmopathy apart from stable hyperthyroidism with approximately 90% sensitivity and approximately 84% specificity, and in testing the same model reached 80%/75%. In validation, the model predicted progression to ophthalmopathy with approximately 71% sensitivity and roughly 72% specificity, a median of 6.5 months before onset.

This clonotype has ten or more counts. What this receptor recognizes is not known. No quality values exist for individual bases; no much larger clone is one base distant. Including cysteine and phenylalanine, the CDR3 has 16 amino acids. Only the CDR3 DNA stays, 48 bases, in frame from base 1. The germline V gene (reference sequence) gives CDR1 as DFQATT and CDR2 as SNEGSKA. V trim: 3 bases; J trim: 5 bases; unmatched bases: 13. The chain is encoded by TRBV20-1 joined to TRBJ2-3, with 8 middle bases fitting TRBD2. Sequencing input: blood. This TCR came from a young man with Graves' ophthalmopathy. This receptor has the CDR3 CSARVLRRGAGDTQYF. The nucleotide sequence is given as TGCAGTGCTAGGGTTCTAAGGCGGGGGGCGGGAGATACGCAGTATTTT.